This entry concerns a single T cell receptor beta chain. Looked up from germline, CDR1 is KGHSH and CDR2 is LQKENI. The CDR3 is 15 residues long. Trimming took off 6 bases at V and 5 bases at J, with 17 bases between the two ends. Sequenced by immunoSEQ multiplex PCR; TCRdb stores in-frame clones only, minus some. The sample holds about 2 million clones, over 85% seen once. This sample is drawn from a study of shared clonotypes between healthy human individuals. The specimen was naive CD4+ T cells sorted from blood. The sample's subset: CD45RA+ positively selected. The source of this sequence is a man aged 18 to 30 in good health. The rearrangement joins TRBV18 to TRBJ2-1, with a possible D match to TRBD2 (6 bases). DNA of the CDR3: TGTGCCAGCTCGCCTGTGTTGACTAGAAACAATGAGCAGTTCTTC. Its translation: CASSPVLTRNNEQFF. Full variable domain (remainder filled in from reference TRBV18 and TRBJ2-1): NAGVMQNPRHLVRRRGQEARLRCSPMKGHSHVYWYRQLPEEGLKFMVYLQKENIIDESGMPKERFSAEFPKEGPSILRIQQVVRGDSAAYFCASSPVLTRNNEQFFGPGTRLTVL.